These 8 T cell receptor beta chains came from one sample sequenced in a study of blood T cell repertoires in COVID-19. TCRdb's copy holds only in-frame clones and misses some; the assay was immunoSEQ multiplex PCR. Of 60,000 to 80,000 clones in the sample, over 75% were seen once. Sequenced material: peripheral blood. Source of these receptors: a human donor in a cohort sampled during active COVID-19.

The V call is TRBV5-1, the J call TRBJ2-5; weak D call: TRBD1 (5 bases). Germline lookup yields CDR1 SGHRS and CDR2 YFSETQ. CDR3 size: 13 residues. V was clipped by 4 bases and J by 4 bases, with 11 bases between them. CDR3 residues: CASSRRVGETQYF. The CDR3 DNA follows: TGCGCCAGCAGCCGCAGGGTTGGAGAGACCCAGTACTTC.

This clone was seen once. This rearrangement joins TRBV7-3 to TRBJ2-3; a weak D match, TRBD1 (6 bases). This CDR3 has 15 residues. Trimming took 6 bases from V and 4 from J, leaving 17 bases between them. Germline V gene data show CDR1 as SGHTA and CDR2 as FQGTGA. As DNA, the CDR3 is TGTGCCAGCAGGCTAAGCCAAAACAGGGCAGATACGCAGTATTTT. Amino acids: CASRLSQNRADTQYF.

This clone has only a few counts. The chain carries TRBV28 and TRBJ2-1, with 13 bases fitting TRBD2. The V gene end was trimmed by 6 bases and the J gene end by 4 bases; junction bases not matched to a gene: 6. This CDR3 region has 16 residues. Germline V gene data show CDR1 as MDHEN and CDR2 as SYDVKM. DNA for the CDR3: TGTGCCAGCAGGCGACCGGGACTAGCGGGGTACAATGAGCAGTTCTTC. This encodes CASRRPGLAGYNEQFF.

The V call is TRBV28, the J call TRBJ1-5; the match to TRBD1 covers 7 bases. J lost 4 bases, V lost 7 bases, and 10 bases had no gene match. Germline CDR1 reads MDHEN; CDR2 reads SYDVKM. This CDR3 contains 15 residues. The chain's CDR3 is CASTLGGRTNQPQHF. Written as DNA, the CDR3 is TGTGCCAGCACCCTAGGGGGCAGAACGAATCAGCCCCAGCATTTT.

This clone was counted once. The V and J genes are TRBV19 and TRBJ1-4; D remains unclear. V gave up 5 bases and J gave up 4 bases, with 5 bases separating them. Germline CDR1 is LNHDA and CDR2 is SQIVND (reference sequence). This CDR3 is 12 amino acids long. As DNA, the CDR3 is TGTGCCAGTAGTTCAGTTAATGAAAAACTGTTTTTT. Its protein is CASSSVNEKLFF. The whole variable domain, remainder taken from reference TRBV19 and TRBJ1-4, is DGGITQSPKYLFRKEGQNVTLSCEQNLNHDAMYWYRQDPGQGLRLIYYSQIVNDFQKGDIAEGYSVSREKKESFPLTVTSAQKNPTAFYLCASSSVNEKLFFGSGTQLSVL.

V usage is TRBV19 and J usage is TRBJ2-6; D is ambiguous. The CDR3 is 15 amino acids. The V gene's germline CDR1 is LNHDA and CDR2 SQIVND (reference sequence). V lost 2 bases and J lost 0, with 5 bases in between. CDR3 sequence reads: CASSIYTSGANVLTF. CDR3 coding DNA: TGTGCCAGTAGTATATACACCTCTGGGGCCAACGTCCTGACTTTC.

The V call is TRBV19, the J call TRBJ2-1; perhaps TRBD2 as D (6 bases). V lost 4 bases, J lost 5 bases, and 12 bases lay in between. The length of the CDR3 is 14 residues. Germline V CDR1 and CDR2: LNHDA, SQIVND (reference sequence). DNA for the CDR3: TGTGCCAGTAGTAAGACTAGTTCCCACAATGAGCAGTTCTTC. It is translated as CASSKTSSHNEQFF.

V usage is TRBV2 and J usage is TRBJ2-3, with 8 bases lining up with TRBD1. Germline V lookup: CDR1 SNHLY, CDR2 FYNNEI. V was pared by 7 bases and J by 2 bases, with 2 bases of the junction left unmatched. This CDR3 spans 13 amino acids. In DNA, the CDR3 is TGTGCCAGCAAGGACAGGGCCACAGATACGCAGTATTTT. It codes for CASKDRATDTQYF.